These 22 T cell receptor beta chains were sequenced from one sample in a study of beta chain features in type 1 diabetes. Their antigens are not known. cDNA synthesis used the whole RNA isolate, giving expressed TCRB sequences. Some clones are missing from TCRdb's copy, which holds only in-frame ones; the method was immunoSEQ multiplex PCR. The data hold 550,000 to 850,000 clones, with roughly 13% observed a single time. Study-wide points: Shorter TCRB CDR3s, moderately but significantly so, were found in Type 1 diabetes patients in all four CD4+ subsets.

The sample consisted of naive CD4+ T cells from blood. These receptors were obtained from a man between 18 and 29 years old with type 1 diabetes.

CDR3 protein: CASSLHGTNQPQHF. The CDR3 coding sequence is TGTGCCAGCAGCTTACATGGAACTAATCAGCCCCAGCATTTT. The chain employs TRBV5-4 and TRBJ1-5, with D unclear. This CDR3 is built from 14 residues. Trimming pared 2 bases from V and 4 bases from J, leaving 10 bases between. In germline, CDR1 is SGHNT, CDR2 YYREEE (reference sequence).

The rearrangement uses TRBV28 and TRBJ2-5; 9 nucleotides agree with TRBD2. The ends lost 4 bases at V and 3 bases at J; junction bases unmatched: 15. The CDR3 covers 18 residues. Germline-derived CDR1 and CDR2 are MDHEN and SYDVKM. The CDR3 DNA sequence: TGTGCCAGCAGTTACAATTCGGCGCGGGGGGGCCGCAAAGAGACCCAGTACTTC. Encoded protein: CASSYNSARGGRKETQYF.

This clone came up a few times. The chain is built from TRBV29-1 and TRBJ2-1; D not resolved. Germline CDR1 and CDR2: SQVTM and ANQGSEA. The length of the CDR3 is 12 residues. Between the trimmed V and J ends, which lost 4 bases and 3 bases, there was a span of 7 bases. The DNA for the CDR3 is TGCAGCGTTGCTGCTGACTACAATGAGCAGTTCTTC. Protein sequence: CSVAADYNEQFF.

This clone appeared a few times. The chain recombines TRBV1 with TRBJ2-4; TRBD2 is the table's D call and was not checked against the DNA. TRBV1 counts as a pseudogene. The CDR3 covers 18 residues. CDR3 residues: CTSSQDTGLSLAKNIQYF. DNA for the CDR3: TGCACCAGCAGCCAAGATACGGGACTGAGTTTGGCCAAAAACATTCAGTACTTC.

This clone was seen a handful of times. The rearrangement links TRBV28 to TRBJ1-6; D is unresolved. Germline CDR1 is MDHEN and CDR2 is SYDVKM. The CDR3 has 12 amino acids. V dropped 7 bases and J dropped 13 bases, with 14 bases sitting between them. In DNA, the CDR3 is TGTGCCAGCACGGGCAGCCCGGAGCCCCTCCACTTT. This encodes CASTGSPEPLHF.

This clone was recorded a few times. V gene TRBV6-5 combines with J gene TRBJ2-5; tentatively, D is TRBD1 or TRBD2 (5 bases each). Germline assignment: CDR1 MNHEY and CDR2 SVGAGI. Trimming cost V 6 bases and J 2 bases, with 13 bases left between them. This CDR3 has 14 amino acids. CDR3 DNA: TGTGCCAGCAGCGTGGGACGGTTACAAGAGACCCAGTACTTC. Its protein product is CASSVGRLQETQYF.

This clone was observed a few times. This chain joins TRBV30 and TRBJ1-2; maybe TRBD1 (6 bases). CDR1 is GTSNPN, CDR2 SVGIG, per germline (reference sequence). This CDR3 region has 14 residues. Trimming removed 5 bases from V and 2 bases from J, with 15 bases in between. The CDR3 DNA is TGTGCCTGGCAAGCACAGGGTGGGAACTATGGCTACACCTTC. Translated, it gives CAWQAQGGNYGYTF.

There are a few counts of this clone. V and J are TRBV4-2 and TRBJ2-7; D possibly corresponds to TRBD1 (7 bases). This CDR3 contains 15 residues. V dropped 4 bases and J dropped 0 bases, with 13 bases sitting between them. Germline loops: CDR1 LGHNA, CDR2 YNFKEQ. In DNA form, the CDR3 reads TGTGCCAGCAGCCCGGAGGGGGCCAGCTCCTACGAGCAGTACTTC. Translation: CASSPEGASSYEQYF.

This clone was seen more than once but under ten times. The rearrangement uses TRBV6-5 and TRBJ2-7; D is perhaps TRBD2 (6 bases). Germline lookup yields CDR1 MNHEY and CDR2 SVGAGI. CDR3 length: 13 amino acids. Trimming removed 7 bases at V and 3 bases at J, with 13 bases between. The CDR3, as DNA: TGTGCCAGCAATACCGGGAGCCACTACGAGCAGTACTTC. This sequence encodes CASNTGSHYEQYF.

This clone was seen a few times. The V and J genes are TRBV5-6 and TRBJ2-7, with a possible D match to TRBD1 (6 bases). V was trimmed by 2 bases and J by 5 bases, leaving 11 bases between them. The CDR3 has 13 residues. Germline CDR1 and CDR2: SGHDT and YYEEEE. This CDR3 reads CASSLLQGNEQYF. The CDR3 nucleotides read TGTGCCAGCAGCTTACTACAGGGCAACGAGCAGTACTTC.

The chain uses TRBV12-5 and TRBJ2-7; 11 bases agree with TRBD2. Germline CDR1 LGHNT, CDR2 FRNRAP. J was trimmed by 0 bases and V by 5 bases; bases with no gene match: 6. CDR3 length: 16 amino acids. The CDR3 DNA reads TGTGCTAGTGGTACTAGCGGGGGAACTCACTCCTACGAGCAGTACTTC. It translates to CASGTSGGTHSYEQYF.

V is TRBV27 and J is TRBJ1-3; 7 nucleotides match TRBD1. CDR3 length equals 16 residues. V gave up 5 bases and J gave up 0 bases; unmatched junction bases: 7. CDR1 is MNHEY, CDR2 SMNVEV, per germline (reference sequence). The CDR3, as DNA: TGTGCCAGCAGTCCTCGGGACAGTTCCTCTGGAAACACCATATATTTT. This gives the protein CASSPRDSSSGNTIYF.

V gene TRBV19 combines with J gene TRBJ2-1, with 7 bases fitting TRBD1. There are 16 residues in the CDR3. Germline CDR1 and CDR2: LNHDA and SQIVND (reference sequence). V dropped 3 bases and J dropped 0; count of bases not matched to a gene: 5. CDR3 DNA sequence: TGTGCCAGTAGTATGGTAGGGGGCGGCTCCTACAATGAGCAGTTCTTC. Its protein is CASSMVGGGSYNEQFF.

The chain uses TRBV19 and TRBJ2-1, with 8 bases matching TRBD2. Per the germline V gene, CDR1 is LNHDA and CDR2 is SQIVND (reference sequence). After removal of 2 bases from V and 8 bases from J, the junction contained 2 bases not matched to a gene. The length of the CDR3 is 13 residues. CDR3: CASSIPGGDEQFF. CDR3 coding DNA: TGTGCCAGTAGTATACCGGGAGGGGATGAGCAGTTCTTC.

This chain uses TRBV6-6 with TRBJ2-3; 7 bases are a match to TRBD2. This CDR3 has 16 residues. The V and J ends lost 0 bases and 2 bases, in that order; junction bases with no gene match: 5. Germline V CDR1 and CDR2: MNHNY, SVGAGI (reference sequence). CDR3 in amino acids: CASSYSAGDPTDTQYF. Written as DNA, the CDR3 is TGTGCCAGCAGTTACTCCGCGGGGGACCCCACAGATACGCAGTATTTT.

The chain combines TRBV13 with TRBJ2-5; TRBD1 matches 9 bases. The germline CDR1 and CDR2 sequences are PRHDT and FYEKMQ (reference sequence). The CDR3 length is 14 residues. With 4 bases clipped from V and 5 bases from J, the junction kept 5 bases outside the gene matches. In DNA, the CDR3 is TGTGCCAGCAGCTACAGGGGGCAACTGGAGACCCAGTACTTC. Its translation: CASSYRGQLETQYF.

This clone showed up just a few times. The V gene is TRBV27, the J gene TRBJ2-7, with 7 bases identical to TRBD1. Losses at the gene ends were 6 bases for V and 5 bases for J; bases not matched to a gene: 10. The CDR3 extends over 14 amino acids. Germline V gives CDR1 MNHEY, CDR2 SMNVEV (reference sequence). The CDR3 nucleotides are TGTGCCAGCAGACTCCGACAGGGTTGGGACGAGCAGTACTTC. Residues: CASRLRQGWDEQYF.

This clone was found a few times. The gene calls are TRBV7-9 and TRBJ2-2; unclear D gene. V gave up 3 bases and J gave up 3 bases, with 14 bases separating them. Germline V gene sequence: CDR1 SEHNR, CDR2 FQNEAQ (reference sequence). The CDR3 has 16 amino acids. The DNA for the CDR3 is TGTGCCAGCAGCTTCTTGGGATTTAGGTACACCGGGGAGCTGTTTTTT. Encoded protein: CASSFLGFRYTGELFF.

The chain links TRBV7-8 to TRBJ2-3; 9 bases map to TRBD1. Germline V gene data show CDR1 as SGHVS and CDR2 as FQNEAQ. Trimming cost V 5 bases and J 0 bases; bases outside gene matches: 9. The CDR3 is made up of 17 amino acids. The CDR3 DNA follows: TGTGCCAGCAGCCGGATGAGGACAGGGGCTAGCACAGATACGCAGTATTTT. It translates to CASSRMRTGASTDTQYF.

This clone was seen only a few times. This sequence joins TRBV6-1 and TRBJ1-1; maybe TRBD1 (5 bases). Trimming left V 4 bases short and J 6 bases short, with 6 bases between. Germline CDR1 MNHNS, CDR2 SASEGT. This CDR3 has 11 amino acids. The CDR3: CASSVTAEAFF. The CDR3 nucleotides read TGTGCCAGCAGTGTGACAGCTGAAGCTTTCTTT.

J is TRBJ1-1 and V is TRBV4-1; D ambiguous. The CDR3 has 13 residues. Between the trimmed V and J ends, which lost 2 bases and 4 bases, there was a span of 8 bases. Looked up from germline, CDR1 is MGHRA and CDR2 is YSYEKL. The CDR3 sequence: CASSQTQITEAFF. DNA of the CDR3: TGCGCCAGCAGCCAAACGCAGATCACTGAAGCTTTCTTT.

This clone has more than one count but fewer than ten. The J gene is TRBJ2-3, the V gene TRBV25-1; D is unclear. The CDR3 contains 16 residues. The germline V gene encodes CDR1 MGHDK and CDR2 SYGVNS. V shed 1 base and J shed 2 bases, with 13 bases lying between them. This chain's CDR3 is CASSEFGGRYTDTQYF. Written as DNA, the CDR3 is TGTGCCAGCAGTGAATTCGGTGGCAGATACACAGATACGCAGTATTTT.